This T cell receptor beta chain was identified during a study of cytomegalovirus exposure and HLA in healthy donors. At the level of the study: Unique TCRs from HLA-typed donors, approximately 80 million of them, were held in an early data release.

This CDR3 is built from 17 residues. CDR1 is LNHDA and CDR2 is SQIVND in the germline V gene (reference sequence). The ends lost 0 bases at V and 5 bases at J; junction bases unmatched: 10. This PCR relied on a set of 60 Vbeta primers and 13 Jbeta primers. Here immunoSEQ multiplex PCR was the method, and the copy in TCRdb shows in-frame clones only, minus some. Of 100,000 to 150,000 clones in the sample, 75% to 85% were seen once. The specimen sequenced was PBMCs. The sequence derives from a male donor in good health and CMV-seronegative. The J gene is TRBJ2-5, the V gene TRBV19; 9 positions agree with TRBD1. CDR3 region: CASSIDGVGQGRETQYF. The CDR3 region has the DNA TGTGCCAGTAGTATAGATGGGGTAGGACAGGGGAGGGAGACCCAGTACTTC.